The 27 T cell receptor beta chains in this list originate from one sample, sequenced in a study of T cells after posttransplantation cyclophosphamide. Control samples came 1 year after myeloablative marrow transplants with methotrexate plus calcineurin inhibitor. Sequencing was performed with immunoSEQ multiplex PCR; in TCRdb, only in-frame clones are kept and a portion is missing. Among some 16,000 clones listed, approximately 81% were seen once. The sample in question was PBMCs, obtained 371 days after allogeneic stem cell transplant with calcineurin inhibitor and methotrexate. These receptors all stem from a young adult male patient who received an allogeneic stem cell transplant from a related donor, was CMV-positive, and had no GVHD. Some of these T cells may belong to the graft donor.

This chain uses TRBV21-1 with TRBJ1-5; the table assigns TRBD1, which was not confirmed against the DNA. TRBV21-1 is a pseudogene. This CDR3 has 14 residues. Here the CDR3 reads CASSQGAIGQPQHF. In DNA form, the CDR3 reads TGTGCCAGCAGCCAGGGGGCTATTGGTCAGCCCCAGCATTTT.

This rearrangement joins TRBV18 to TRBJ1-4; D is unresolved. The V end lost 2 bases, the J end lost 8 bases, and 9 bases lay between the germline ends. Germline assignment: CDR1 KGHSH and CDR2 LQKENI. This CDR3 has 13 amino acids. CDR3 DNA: TGTGCCAGCTCACCAGGGTCGGGGGAAAAACTGTTTTTT. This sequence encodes CASSPGSGEKLFF. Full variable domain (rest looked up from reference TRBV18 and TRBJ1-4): NAGVMQNPRHLVRRRGQEARLRCSPMKGHSHVYWYRQLPEEGLKFMVYLQKENIIDESGMPKERFSAEFPKEGPSILRIQQVVRGDSAAYFCASSPGSGEKLFFGSGTQLSVL.

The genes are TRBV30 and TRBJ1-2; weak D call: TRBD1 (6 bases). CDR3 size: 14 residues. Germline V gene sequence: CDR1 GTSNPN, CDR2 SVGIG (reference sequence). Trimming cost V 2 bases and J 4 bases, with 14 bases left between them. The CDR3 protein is CAWSPTGGPYGYTF. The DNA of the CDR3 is TGTGCCTGGAGTCCCACTGGGGGCCCCTATGGCTACACCTTC. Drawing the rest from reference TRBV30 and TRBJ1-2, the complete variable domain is SQTIHQWPATLVQPVGSPLSLECTVEGTSNPNLYWYRQAAGRGLQLLFYSVGIGQISSEVPQNLSASRPQDRQFILSSKKLLLSDSGFYLCAWSPTGGPYGYTFGSGTRLTVV.

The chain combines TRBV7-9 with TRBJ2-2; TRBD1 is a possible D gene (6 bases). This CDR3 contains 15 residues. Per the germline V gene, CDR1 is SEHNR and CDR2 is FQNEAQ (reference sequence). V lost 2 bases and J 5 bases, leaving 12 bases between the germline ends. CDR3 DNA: TGTGCCAGCAGCTTAACACAGGGCGGGACCGGGGAGCTGTTTTTT. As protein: CASSLTQGGTGELFF.

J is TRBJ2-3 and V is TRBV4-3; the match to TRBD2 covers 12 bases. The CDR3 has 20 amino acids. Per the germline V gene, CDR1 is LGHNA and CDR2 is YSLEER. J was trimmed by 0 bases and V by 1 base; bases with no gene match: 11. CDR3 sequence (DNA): TGCGCCAGCAGCCAAGTCCTAGCGGGAGGGGGTCGCGGAAGCACAGATACGCAGTATTTT. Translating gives CASSQVLAGGGRGSTDTQYF.

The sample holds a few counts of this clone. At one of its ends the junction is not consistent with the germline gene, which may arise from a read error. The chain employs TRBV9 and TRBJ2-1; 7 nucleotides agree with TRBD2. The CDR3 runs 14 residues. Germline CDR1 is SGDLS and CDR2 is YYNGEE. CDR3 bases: TGTGCCAGCAGCCCCGGGACTACTTACAGTGAGCAGTTCTTC. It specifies CASSPGTTYSEQFF.

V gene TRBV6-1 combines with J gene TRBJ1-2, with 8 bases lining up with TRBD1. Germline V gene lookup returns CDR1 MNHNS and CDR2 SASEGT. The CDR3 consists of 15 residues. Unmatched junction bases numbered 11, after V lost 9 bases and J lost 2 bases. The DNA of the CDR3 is TGTGCCAGTAGGGGACAGGACGTATTGAACTATGGCTACACCTTC. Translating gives CASRGQDVLNYGYTF.

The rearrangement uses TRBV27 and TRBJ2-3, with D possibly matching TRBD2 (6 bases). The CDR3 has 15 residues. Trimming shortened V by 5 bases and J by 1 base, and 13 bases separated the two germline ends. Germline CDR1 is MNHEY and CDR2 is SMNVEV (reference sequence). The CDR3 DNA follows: TGTGCCAGCAGTCCCGGGACTTTTCGCACAGATACGCAGTATTTT. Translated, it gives CASSPGTFRTDTQYF.

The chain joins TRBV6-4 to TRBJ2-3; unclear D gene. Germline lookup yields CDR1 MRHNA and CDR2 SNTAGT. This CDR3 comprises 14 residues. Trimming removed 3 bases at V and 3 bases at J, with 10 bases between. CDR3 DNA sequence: TGTGCCAGCAGTGATAAGGCGGTAACAGATACGCAGTATTTT. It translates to CASSDKAVTDTQYF.

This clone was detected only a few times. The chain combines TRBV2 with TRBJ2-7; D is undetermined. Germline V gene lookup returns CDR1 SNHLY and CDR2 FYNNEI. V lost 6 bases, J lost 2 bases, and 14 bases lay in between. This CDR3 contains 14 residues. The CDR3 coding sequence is TGTGCCAGCAGGTCTGGCAGGCTCACCTACGAGCAGTACTTC. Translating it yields CASRSGRLTYEQYF. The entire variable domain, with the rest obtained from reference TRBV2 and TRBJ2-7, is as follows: EPEVTQTPSHQVTQMGQEVILRCVPISNHLYFYWYRQILGQKVEFLVSFYNNEISEKSEIFDDQFSVERPDGSNFTLKIRSTKLEDSAMYFCASRSGRLTYEQYFGPGTRLTVT.

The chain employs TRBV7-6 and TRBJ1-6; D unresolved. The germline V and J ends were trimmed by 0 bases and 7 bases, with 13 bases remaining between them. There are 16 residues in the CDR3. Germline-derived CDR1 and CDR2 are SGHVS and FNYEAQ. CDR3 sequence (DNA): TGTGCCAGCAGCTTAGCTGCGGAGTCAGAGAATTCACCCCTCCACTTT. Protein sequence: CASSLAAESENSPLHF.

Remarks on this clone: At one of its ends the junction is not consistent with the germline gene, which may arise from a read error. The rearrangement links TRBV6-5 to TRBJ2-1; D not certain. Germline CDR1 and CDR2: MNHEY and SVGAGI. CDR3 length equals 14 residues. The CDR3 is CASSLSLPYSEQFF. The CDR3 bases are TGTGCCAGCAGTCTCAGTTTGCCCTACAGTGAGCAGTTCTTC.

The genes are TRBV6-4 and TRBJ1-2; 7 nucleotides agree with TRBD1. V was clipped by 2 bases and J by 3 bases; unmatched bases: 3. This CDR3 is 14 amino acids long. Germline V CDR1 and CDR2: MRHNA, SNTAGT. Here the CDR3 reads CASSDRDSDYGYTF. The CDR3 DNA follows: TGTGCCAGCAGTGACCGGGACAGCGACTATGGCTACACCTTC.

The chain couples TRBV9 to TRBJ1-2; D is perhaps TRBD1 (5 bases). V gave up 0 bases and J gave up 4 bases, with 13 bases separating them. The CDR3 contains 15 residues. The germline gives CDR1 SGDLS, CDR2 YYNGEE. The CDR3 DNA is TGTGCCAGCAGCGTAGACTCAGGGCGCACCTATGGCTACACCTTC. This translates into CASSVDSGRTYGYTF.

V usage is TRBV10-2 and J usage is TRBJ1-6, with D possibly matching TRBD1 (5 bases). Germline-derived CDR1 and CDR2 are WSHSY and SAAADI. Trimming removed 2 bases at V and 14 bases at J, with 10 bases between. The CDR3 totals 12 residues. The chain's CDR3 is CASSEVVGALHF. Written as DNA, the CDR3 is TGCGCCAGCAGTGAGGTCGTAGGGGCCCTCCACTTT.

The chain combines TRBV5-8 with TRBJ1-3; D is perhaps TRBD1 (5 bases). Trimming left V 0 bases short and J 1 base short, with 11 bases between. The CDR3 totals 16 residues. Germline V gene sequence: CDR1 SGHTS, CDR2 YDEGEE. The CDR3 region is CASSLAGGRSGNTIYF. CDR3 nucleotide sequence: TGTGCCAGCAGCTTGGCCGGGGGTCGGTCTGGAAACACCATATATTTT.

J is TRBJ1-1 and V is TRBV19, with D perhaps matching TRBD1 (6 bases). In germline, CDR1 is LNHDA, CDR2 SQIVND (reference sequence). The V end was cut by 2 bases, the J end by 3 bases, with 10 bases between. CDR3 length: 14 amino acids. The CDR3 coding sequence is TGTGCCAGTAGTATACGCAGGGGTGACACTGAAGCTTTCTTT. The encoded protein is CASSIRRGDTEAFF. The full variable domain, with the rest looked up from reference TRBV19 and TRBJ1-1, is DGGITQSPKYLFRKEGQNVTLSCEQNLNHDAMYWYRQDPGQGLRLIYYSQIVNDFQKGDIAEGYSVSREKKESFPLTVTSAQKNPTAFYLCASSIRRGDTEAFFGQGTRLTVV.

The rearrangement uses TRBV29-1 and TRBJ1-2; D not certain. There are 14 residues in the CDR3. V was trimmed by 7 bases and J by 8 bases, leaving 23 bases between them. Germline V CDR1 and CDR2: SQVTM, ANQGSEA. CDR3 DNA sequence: TGCAGCGCGACCCCGGGAAACAGTGGTGGCGGCTACACCTTC. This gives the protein CSATPGNSGGGYTF. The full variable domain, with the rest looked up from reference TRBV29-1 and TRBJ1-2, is SAVISQKPSRDICQRGTSLTIQCQVDSQVTMMFWYRQQPGQSLTLIATANQGSEATYESGFVIDKFPISRPNLTFSTLTVSNMSPEDSSIYLCSATPGNSGGGYTFGSGTRLTVV.

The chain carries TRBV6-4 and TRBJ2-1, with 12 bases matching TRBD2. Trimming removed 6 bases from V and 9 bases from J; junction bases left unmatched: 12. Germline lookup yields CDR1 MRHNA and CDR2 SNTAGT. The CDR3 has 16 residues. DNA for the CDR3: TGTGCCAGCAGCCCTCGACTAGCGGGAGCTTCGAGTGAGCAGTTCTTC. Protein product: CASSPRLAGASSEQFF.

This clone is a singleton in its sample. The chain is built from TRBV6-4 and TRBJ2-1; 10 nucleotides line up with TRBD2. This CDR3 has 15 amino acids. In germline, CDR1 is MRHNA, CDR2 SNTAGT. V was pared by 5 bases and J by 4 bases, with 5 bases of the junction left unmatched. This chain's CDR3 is CASSPSGGGYNEQFF. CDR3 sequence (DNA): TGTGCCAGCAGTCCTAGCGGGGGAGGGTACAATGAGCAGTTCTTC.

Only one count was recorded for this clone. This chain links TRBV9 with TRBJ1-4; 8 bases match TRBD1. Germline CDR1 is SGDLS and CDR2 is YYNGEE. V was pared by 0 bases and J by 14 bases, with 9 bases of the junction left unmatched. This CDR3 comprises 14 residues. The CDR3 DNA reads TGTGCCAGCAGCGTAGGAACCCAGGGGGCCGCTCTGTTTTTT. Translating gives CASSVGTQGAALFF. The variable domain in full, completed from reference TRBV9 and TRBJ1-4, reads DSGVTQTPKHLITATGQRVTLRCSPRSGDLSVYWYQQSLDQGLQFLIQYYNGEERAKGNILERFSAQQFPDLHSELNLSSLELGDSALYFCASSVGTQGAALFFGSGTQLSVL.

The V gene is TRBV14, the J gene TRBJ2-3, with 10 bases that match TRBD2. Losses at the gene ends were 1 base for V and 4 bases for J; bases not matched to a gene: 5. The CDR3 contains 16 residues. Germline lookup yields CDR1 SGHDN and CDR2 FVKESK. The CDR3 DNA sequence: TGTGCCAGCAGCCAAGTGGAAGCGGGAGGGCCAGATACGCAGTATTTT. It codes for CASSQVEAGGPDTQYF.

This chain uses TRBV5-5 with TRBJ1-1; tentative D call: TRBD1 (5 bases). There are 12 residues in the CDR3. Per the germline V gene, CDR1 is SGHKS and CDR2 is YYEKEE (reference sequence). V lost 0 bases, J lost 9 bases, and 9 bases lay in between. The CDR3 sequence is CASSLGQGKAFF. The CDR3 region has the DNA TGTGCCAGCAGCTTGGGGCAGGGAAAAGCTTTCTTT.

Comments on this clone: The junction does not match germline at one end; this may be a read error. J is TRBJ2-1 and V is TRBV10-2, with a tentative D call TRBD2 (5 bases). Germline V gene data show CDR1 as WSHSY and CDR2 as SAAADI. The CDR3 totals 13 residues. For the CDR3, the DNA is TGCGCCAGCAGTGAATCCGACTACAGTGAGCAGTTCTTC. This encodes CASSESDYSEQFF.

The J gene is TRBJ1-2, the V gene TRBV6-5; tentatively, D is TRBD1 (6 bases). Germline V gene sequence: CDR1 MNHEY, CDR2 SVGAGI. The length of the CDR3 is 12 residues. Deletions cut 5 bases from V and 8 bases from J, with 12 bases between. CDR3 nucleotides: TGTGCCAGCAGTGGTCCACAGGGCGGCTACACCTTC. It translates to CASSGPQGGYTF.

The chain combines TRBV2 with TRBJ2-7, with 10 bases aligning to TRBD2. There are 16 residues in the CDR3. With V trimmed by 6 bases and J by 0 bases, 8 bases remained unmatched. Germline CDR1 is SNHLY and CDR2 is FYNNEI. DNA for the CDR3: TGTGCCAGCAGCCCGGGACTAGCGCCCTTCTCCTACGAGCAGTACTTC. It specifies CASSPGLAPFSYEQYF.

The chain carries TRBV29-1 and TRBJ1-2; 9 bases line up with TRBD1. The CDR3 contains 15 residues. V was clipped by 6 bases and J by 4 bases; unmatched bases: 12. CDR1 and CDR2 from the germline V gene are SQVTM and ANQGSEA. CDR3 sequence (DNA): TGCAGCGTCTGGGACAGGGCCGTACTATTCTATGGCTACACCTTC. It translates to CSVWDRAVLFYGYTF.